This T cell receptor (beta chain) originates from a study of cytomegalovirus exposure and HLA in healthy donors. In its sample, this clone was seen many times. The antigen remains undetermined. The PCR employed 60 Vbeta primers together with 13 Jbeta primers. The protocol was immunoSEQ multiplex PCR, while the TCRdb copy is restricted to in-frame clones and leaves out a portion. Of around 220,000 clones listed, over 60% are singletons. Germline CDR1 MDHEN, CDR2 SYDVKM. This CDR3 contains 14 residues. V lost 5 bases and J 5 bases, leaving 15 bases between the germline ends. General study points: Versus the 666-donor mean, an Asian-associated ancestry cluster reportedly showed fewer N-insertions in a later analysis. Further analysis was carried out later, and it showed several of the most significant clusters appearing linked to common viral pathogens.

This TCR came from a man aged 18 to 30 in good health and CMV-seronegative. The chain is built from TRBV28 and TRBJ1-2; a weak D match, TRBD1 (6 bases). Sample: PBMCs. CDR3 DNA sequence: TGTGCCAGCAGTACCGCTCTGGACAGTTATGGCTACACCTTC. This sequence encodes CASSTALDSYGYTF.